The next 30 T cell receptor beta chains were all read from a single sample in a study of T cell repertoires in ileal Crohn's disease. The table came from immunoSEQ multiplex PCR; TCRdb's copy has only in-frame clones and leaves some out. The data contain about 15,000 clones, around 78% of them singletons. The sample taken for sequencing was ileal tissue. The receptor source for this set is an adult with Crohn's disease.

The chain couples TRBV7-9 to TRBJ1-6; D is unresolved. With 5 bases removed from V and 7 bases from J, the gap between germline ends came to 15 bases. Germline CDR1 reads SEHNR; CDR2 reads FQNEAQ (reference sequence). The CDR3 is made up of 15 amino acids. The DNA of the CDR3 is TGTGCCAGCAGCCTACACTCTCTAGCCAATTCACCCCTCCACTTT. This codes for CASSLHSLANSPLHF.

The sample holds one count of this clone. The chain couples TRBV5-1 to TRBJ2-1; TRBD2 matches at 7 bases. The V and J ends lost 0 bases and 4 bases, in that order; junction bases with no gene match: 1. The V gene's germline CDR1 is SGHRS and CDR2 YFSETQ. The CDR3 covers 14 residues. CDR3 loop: CASSLGRGYNEQFF. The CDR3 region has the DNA TGCGCCAGCAGCTTGGGGCGGGGGTACAATGAGCAGTTCTTC.

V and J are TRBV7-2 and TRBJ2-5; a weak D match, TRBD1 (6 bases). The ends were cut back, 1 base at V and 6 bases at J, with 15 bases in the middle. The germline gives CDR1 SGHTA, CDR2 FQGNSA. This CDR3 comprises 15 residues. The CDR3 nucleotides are TGTGCCAGCAGCTTAGGGTTGGGGGCGGTCCAGACCCAGTACTTC. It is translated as CASSLGLGAVQTQYF.

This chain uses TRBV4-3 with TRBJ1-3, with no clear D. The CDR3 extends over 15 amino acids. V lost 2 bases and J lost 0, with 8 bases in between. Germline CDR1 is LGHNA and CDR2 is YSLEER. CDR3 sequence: CASSQLSGSGNTIYF. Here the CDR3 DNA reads TGCGCCAGCAGCCAACTATCAGGCTCTGGAAACACCATATATTTT.

The CDR3 nucleotides are TGTGCCAGCAGCGTGGATAACCTCTGGGACTTGAGCTCCTACAATGAGCAGTTCTTC. Its translation is CASSVDNLWDLSSYNEQFF. The chain has TRBV9 and TRBJ2-1, with D perhaps TRBD2 (6 bases). CDR1 and CDR2 (germline): SGDLS, YYNGEE. V dropped 2 bases and J dropped 0 bases, with 21 bases sitting between them. The CDR3 length is 19 residues.

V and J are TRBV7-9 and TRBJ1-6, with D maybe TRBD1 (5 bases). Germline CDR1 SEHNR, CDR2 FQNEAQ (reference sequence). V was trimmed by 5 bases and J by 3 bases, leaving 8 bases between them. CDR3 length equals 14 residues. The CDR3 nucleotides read TGTGCCAGCAGCCCGCAGGGCTATAATTCACCCCTCCACTTT. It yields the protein CASSPQGYNSPLHF.

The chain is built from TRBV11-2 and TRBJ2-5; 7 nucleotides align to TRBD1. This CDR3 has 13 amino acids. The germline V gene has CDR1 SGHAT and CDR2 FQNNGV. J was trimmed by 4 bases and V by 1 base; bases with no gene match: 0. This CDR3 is CASSLAGGETQYF. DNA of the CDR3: TGTGCCAGCAGCTTAGCAGGGGGAGAGACCCAGTACTTC.

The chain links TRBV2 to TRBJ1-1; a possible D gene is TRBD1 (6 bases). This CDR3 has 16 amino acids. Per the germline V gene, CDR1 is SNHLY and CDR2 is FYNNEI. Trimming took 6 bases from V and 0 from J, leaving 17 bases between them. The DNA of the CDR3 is TGTGCCAGCAGATCATGGACAGATCATATGAACACTGAAGCTTTCTTT. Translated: CASRSWTDHMNTEAFF.

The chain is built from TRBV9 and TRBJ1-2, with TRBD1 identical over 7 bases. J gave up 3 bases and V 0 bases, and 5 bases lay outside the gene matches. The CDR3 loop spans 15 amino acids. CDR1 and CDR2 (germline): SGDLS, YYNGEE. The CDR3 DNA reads TGTGCCAGCAGCGTAGGGGCAGGGGGAGACTATGGCTACACCTTC. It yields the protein CASSVGAGGDYGYTF.

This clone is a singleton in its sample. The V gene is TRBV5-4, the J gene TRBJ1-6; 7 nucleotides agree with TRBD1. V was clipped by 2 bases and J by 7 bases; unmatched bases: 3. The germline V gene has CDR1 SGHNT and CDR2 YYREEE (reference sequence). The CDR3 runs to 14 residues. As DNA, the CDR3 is TGTGCCAGCAGCTTACAGGGGCTGAATTCACCCCTCCACTTT. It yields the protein CASSLQGLNSPLHF.

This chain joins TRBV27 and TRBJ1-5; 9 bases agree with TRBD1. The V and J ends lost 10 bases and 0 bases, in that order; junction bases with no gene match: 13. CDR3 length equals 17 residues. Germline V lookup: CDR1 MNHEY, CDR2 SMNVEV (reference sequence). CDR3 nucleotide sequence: TGTGCCAACCCCCGGGACAGGGCTCGACATAGCAATCAGCCCCAGCATTTT. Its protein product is CANPRDRARHSNQPQHF.

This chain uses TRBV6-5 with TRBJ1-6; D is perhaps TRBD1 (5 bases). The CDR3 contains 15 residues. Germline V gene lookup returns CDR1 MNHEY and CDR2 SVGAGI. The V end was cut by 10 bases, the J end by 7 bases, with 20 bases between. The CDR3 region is CATGWGWKGNSPLHF. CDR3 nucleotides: TGTGCCACCGGGTGGGGCTGGAAGGGGAATTCACCCCTCCACTTT.

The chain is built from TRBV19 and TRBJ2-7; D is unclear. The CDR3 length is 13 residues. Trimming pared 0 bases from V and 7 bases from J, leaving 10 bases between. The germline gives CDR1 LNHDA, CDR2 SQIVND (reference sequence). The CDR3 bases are TGTGCCAGTAGTATAGATCTTGCGTCTGAGCAGTACTTC. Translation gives CASSIDLASEQYF.

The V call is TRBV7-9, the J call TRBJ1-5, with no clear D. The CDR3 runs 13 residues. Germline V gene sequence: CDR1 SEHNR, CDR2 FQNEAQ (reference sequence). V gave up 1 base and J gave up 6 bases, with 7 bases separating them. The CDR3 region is CASSLDAGQPQHF. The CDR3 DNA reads TGTGCCAGCAGCTTAGACGCGGGTCAGCCCCAGCATTTT.

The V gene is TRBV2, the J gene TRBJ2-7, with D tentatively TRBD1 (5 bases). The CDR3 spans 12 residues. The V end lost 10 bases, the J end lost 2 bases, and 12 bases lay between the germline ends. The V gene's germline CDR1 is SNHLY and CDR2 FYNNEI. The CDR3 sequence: CATSRDAYEQYF. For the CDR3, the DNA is TGTGCCACCTCCAGGGATGCCTACGAGCAGTACTTC.

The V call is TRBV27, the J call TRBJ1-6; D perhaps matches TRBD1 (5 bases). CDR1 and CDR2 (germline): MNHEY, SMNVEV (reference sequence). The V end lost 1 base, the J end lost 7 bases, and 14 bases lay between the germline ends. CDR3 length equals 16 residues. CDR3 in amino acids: CASSLLTSRQNSPLHF. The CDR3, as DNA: TGTGCCAGCAGTTTATTAACGAGCCGACAGAATTCACCCCTCCACTTT.

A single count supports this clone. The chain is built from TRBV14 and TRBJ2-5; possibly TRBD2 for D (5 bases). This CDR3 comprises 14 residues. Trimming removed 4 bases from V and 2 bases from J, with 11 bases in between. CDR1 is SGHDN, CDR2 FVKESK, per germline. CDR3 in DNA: TGTGCCAGCAGCCCTGGACTGACACAAGAGACCCAGTACTTC. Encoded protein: CASSPGLTQETQYF.

CDR3 sequence (DNA): TGTGCCAGCAGTACGGGTTCTAATTCACCCCTCCACTTT. Encoded protein: CASSTGSNSPLHF. This sequence joins TRBV6-1 and TRBJ1-6; D not certain. V was clipped by 5 bases and J by 6 bases, with 8 bases between them. The V gene's germline CDR1 is MNHNS and CDR2 SASEGT. The CDR3 covers 13 residues.

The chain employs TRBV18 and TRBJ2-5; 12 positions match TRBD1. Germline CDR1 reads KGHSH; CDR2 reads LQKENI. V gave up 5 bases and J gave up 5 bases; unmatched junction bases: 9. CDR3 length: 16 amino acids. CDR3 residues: CASSTTGTGGTETQYF. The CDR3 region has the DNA TGTGCCAGCTCAACAACCGGGACAGGGGGCACGGAGACCCAGTACTTC.

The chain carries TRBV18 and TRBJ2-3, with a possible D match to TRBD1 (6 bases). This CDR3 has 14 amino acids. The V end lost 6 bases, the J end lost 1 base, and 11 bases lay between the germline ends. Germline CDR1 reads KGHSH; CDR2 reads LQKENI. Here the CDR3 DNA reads TGTGCCAGCTCCTACAGGGACGGCACAGATACGCAGTATTTT. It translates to CASSYRDGTDTQYF.

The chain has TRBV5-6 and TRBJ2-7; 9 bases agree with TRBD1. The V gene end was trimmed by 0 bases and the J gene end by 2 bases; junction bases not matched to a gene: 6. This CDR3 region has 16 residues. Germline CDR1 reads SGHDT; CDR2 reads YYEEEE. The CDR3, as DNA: TGTGCCAGCAGCTTGGATACAGGGGGCGCAGCCTACGAGCAGTACTTC. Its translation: CASSLDTGGAAYEQYF.

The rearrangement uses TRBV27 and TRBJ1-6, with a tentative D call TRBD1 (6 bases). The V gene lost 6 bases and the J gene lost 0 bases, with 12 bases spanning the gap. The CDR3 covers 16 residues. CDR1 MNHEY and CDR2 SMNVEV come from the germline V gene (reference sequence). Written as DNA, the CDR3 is TGTGCCAGCAGGGCAGGGACATACTCCTATAATTCACCCCTCCACTTT. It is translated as CASRAGTYSYNSPLHF.

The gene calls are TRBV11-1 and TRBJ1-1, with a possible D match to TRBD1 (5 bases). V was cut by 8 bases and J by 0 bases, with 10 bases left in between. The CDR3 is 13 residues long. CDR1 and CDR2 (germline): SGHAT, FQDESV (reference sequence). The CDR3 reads CASGPDMNTEAFF. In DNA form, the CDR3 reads TGTGCCAGCGGACCGGACATGAACACTGAAGCTTTCTTT. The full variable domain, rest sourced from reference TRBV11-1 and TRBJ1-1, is EAEVAQSPRYKITEKSQAVAFWCDPISGHATLYWYRQILGQGPELLVQFQDESVVDDSQLPKDRFSAERLKGVDSTLKIQPAELGDSAMYLCASGPDMNTEAFFGQGTRLTVV.

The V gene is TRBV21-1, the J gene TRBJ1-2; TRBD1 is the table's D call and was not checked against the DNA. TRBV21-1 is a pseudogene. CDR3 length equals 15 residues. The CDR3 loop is CASSNLRTANYGYTF. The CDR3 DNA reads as TGTGCCAGCAGCAATCTCAGGACAGCTAACTATGGCTACACCTTC.

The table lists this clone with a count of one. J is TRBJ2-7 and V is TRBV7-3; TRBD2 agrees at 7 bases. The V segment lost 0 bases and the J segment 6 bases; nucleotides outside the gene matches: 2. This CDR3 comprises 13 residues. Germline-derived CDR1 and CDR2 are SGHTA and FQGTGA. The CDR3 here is CASSLTGGTEQYF. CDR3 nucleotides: TGTGCCAGCAGCTTAACCGGGGGGACCGAGCAGTACTTC.

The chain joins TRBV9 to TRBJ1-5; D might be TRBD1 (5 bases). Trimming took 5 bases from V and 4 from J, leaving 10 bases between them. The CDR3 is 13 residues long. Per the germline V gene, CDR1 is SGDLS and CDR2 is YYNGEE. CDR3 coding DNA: TGTGCCAGCAGTCTGACAGTAAATCAGCCCCAGCATTTT. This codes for CASSLTVNQPQHF.

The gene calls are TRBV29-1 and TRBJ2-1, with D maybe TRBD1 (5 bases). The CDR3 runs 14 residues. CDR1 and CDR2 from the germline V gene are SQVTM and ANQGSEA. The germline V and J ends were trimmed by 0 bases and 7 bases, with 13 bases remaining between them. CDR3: CSVEEAGIGNEQFF. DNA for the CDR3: TGCAGCGTTGAAGAGGCAGGGATCGGGAATGAGCAGTTCTTC.

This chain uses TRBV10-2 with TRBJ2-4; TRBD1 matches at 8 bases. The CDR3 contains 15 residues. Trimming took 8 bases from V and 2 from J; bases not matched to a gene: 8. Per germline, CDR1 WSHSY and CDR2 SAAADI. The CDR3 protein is CASADRAETKNIQYF. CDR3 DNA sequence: TGCGCCAGCGCGGACAGGGCTGAAACCAAAAACATTCAGTACTTC.

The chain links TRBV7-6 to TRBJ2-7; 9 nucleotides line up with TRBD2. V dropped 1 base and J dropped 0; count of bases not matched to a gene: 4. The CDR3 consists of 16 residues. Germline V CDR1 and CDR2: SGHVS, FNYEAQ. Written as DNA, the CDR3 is TGTGCCAGCAGCTTAGTACTAGCGGGCGACTCCTACGAGCAGTACTTC. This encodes CASSLVLAGDSYEQYF.

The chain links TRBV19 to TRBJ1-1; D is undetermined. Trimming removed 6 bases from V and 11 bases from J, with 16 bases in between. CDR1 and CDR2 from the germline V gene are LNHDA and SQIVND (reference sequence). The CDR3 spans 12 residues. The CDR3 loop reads CASRRGGFMAFF. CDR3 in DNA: TGTGCCAGTAGAAGAGGAGGGTTTATGGCTTTCTTT.